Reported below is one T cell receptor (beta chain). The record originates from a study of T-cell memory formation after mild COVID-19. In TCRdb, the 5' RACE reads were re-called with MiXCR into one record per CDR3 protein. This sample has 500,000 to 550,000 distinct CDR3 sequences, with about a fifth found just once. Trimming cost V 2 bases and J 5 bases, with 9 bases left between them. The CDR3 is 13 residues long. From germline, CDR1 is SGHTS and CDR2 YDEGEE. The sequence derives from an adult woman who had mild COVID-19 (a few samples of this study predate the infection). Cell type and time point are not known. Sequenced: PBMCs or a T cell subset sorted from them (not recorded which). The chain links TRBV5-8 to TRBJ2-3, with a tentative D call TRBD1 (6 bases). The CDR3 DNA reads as TGTGCCAGCAGCTTTAGGGGGAAAGATACGCAGTATTTT. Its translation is CASSFRGKDTQYF.